This T cell receptor beta chain is from a study of T cell changes during pregnancy in multiple sclerosis. There are 11 residues in the CDR3. Germline V gene lookup returns CDR1 SNHLY and CDR2 FYNNEI. With 10 bases removed from V and 3 bases from J, the gap between germline ends came to 10 bases. TCRdb keeps only in-frame clones here, not all; method: immunoSEQ multiplex PCR. The table shows tens of thousands of clones, with 85% to 95% occurring only once. The chain employs TRBV2 and TRBJ2-7; D perhaps matches TRBD2 (5 bases). Here the sequenced sample was peripheral blood, taken in the third trimester of pregnancy. This clonotype originated in a female donor in good health, enrolled as a control in a pregnancy study. The CDR3 loop is CATGRGYEQYF. The CDR3 coding sequence is TGTGCCACCGGCCGGGGCTACGAGCAGTACTTC.